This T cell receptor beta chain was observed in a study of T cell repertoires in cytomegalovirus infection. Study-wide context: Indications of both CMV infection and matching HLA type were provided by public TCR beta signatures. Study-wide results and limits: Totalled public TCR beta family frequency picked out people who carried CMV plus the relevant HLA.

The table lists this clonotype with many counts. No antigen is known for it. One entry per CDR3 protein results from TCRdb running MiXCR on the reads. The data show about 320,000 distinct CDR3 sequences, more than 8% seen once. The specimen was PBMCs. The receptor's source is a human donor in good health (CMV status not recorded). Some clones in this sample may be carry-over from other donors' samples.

The CDR3 DNA is TGTGCCAGCAGCCCCGGGACTAGCGGACCCAGCTCCTACAATGAGCAGTTCTTC. It encodes CASSPGTSGPSSYNEQFF. The rearrangement links TRBV7-2 to TRBJ2-1; 11 nucleotides line up with TRBD2. The CDR3 contains 18 residues. The V and J ends lost 5 bases and 0 bases, in that order; junction bases with no gene match: 9. CDR1 and CDR2 (germline): SGHTA, FQGNSA.